These 12 T cell receptor beta chains were all obtained from the same sample, sequenced in a study of blood T cell repertoires in COVID-19. Sequencing used immunoSEQ multiplex PCR; TCRdb keeps in-frame clones, though not all of them. Among roughly 190,000 clones listed, roughly 86% were seen once. Specimen: peripheral blood. The receptors shown here come from a man between 65 and 85 years old with acute or convalescent COVID-19.

This chain joins TRBV5-8 and TRBJ2-5; perhaps TRBD1 as D (5 bases). CDR1 is SGHTS, CDR2 YDEGEE, per germline. The CDR3 covers 14 residues. V was shortened by 1 base and J by 5 bases, with 12 bases between the two germline ends. The CDR3 here is CASSLNSRVETQYF. The CDR3, as DNA: TGTGCCAGCAGCTTGAATTCCAGGGTTGAGACCCAGTACTTC.

This chain connects TRBV7-2 to TRBJ2-1, with 7 nucleotides matching TRBD2. This CDR3 comprises 16 residues. Trimming cost V 5 bases and J 0 bases; bases outside gene matches: 7. Germline lookup yields CDR1 SGHTA and CDR2 FQGNSA. The CDR3 bases are TGTGCCAGCAGCATTACGACGGGGGGCTCCTACAATGAGCAGTTCTTC. Translating it yields CASSITTGGSYNEQFF.

This chain connects TRBV30 to TRBJ1-5, with D uncertain. Germline V gene lookup returns CDR1 GTSNPN and CDR2 SVGIG (reference sequence). Trimming took off 0 bases at V and 0 bases at J, with 9 bases between the two ends. This CDR3 contains 15 residues. The CDR3 DNA follows: TGTGCCTGGAGTGTACAAGGAGTTAGCAATCAGCCCCAGCATTTT. Encoded protein: CAWSVQGVSNQPQHF.

This chain connects TRBV20-1 to TRBJ1-1, with D possibly matching TRBD1 (5 bases). CDR3 length: 15 residues. V lost 3 bases, J lost 2 bases, and 16 bases lay in between. Germline loops: CDR1 DFQATT, CDR2 SNEGSKA (reference sequence). The CDR3 DNA reads TGCAGTGCTAGTAGAGCCGAGACAGCTAACACTGAAGCTTTCTTT. Its protein is CSASRAETANTEAFF.

This chain joins TRBV6-4 and TRBJ2-1, with a possible D match to TRBD1 (5 bases). Per the germline V gene, CDR1 is MRHNA and CDR2 is SNTAGT. The V gene lost 3 bases and the J gene lost 2 bases, with 11 bases spanning the gap. The CDR3 totals 15 residues. CDR3 residues: CASSESGLTYNEQFF. The CDR3 DNA sequence: TGTGCCAGCAGTGAGTCAGGGTTAACCTACAATGAGCAGTTCTTC.

This chain connects TRBV19 to TRBJ1-6; 7 positions agree with TRBD1. This CDR3 contains 12 residues. J lost 7 bases, V lost 11 bases, and 5 bases had no gene match. CDR1 is LNHDA and CDR2 is SQIVND in the germline V gene (reference sequence). The CDR3: CAARDRNSPLHF. The CDR3 DNA sequence: TGTGCCGCCAGGGACAGAAATTCACCCCTCCACTTT.

This chain joins TRBV28 and TRBJ1-4, with D possibly TRBD1 on 6 matching bases. The V gene lost 7 bases and the J gene lost 1 base, with 13 bases spanning the gap. This CDR3 region has 15 residues. From germline, CDR1 is MDHEN and CDR2 SYDVKM. The CDR3 reads CASTDPRGTNEKLFF. CDR3 coding DNA: TGTGCCAGCACCGACCCCAGGGGAACTAATGAAAAACTGTTTTTT.

The V gene is TRBV5-6, the J gene TRBJ1-3; 7 positions agree with TRBD1. Germline CDR1 and CDR2: SGHDT and YYEEEE. This CDR3 is 13 amino acids long. The ends lost 4 bases at V and 4 bases at J; junction bases unmatched: 2. Here the CDR3 reads CASSRQGGNTIYF. CDR3 DNA sequence: TGTGCCAGCAGCAGACAGGGAGGAAACACCATATATTTT.

The table lists this clone with a count of one. The chain links TRBV28 to TRBJ2-7; 9 bases map to TRBD1. Per germline, CDR1 MDHEN and CDR2 SYDVKM. J lost 2 bases, V lost 7 bases, and 12 bases had no gene match. The CDR3 extends over 16 amino acids. This chain's CDR3 is CASTKNPGQGTYEQYF. The CDR3 coding sequence is TGTGCCAGCACGAAGAACCCGGGACAGGGCACCTACGAGCAGTACTTC.

This clone was counted a few times. The chain is built from TRBV13 and TRBJ1-6, with D possibly matching TRBD1 (6 bases). The CDR3 is made up of 12 amino acids. V was trimmed by 4 bases and J by 14 bases, leaving 12 bases between them. Germline-derived CDR1 and CDR2 are PRHDT and FYEKMQ (reference sequence). The CDR3 region has the DNA TGTGCCAGCAGCTCGCAGGGGTTCTCCCTCCACTTT. Translation gives CASSSQGFSLHF. Full variable domain (missing parts from reference TRBV13 and TRBJ1-6): AAGVIQSPRHLIKEKRETATLKCYPIPRHDTVYWYQQGPGQDPQFLISFYEKMQSDKGSIPDRFSAQQFSDYHSELNMSSLELGDSALYFCASSSQGFSLHFGNGTRLTVT.

In its sample, this clone was seen a few times. The chain employs TRBV28 and TRBJ2-5, with D perhaps TRBD2 (6 bases). Trimming pared 7 bases from V and 3 bases from J, leaving 15 bases between. This CDR3 comprises 14 residues. The germline CDR1 and CDR2 sequences are MDHEN and SYDVKM. The CDR3 bases are TGTGCCAGCACCCCCGGCGGGGCCAAAGAGACCCAGTACTTC. As protein: CASTPGGAKETQYF.

V is TRBV19 and J is TRBJ2-7; possible D gene TRBD2, 6 bases. Per the germline V gene, CDR1 is LNHDA and CDR2 is SQIVND (reference sequence). The CDR3 covers 14 residues. Trimming left V 3 bases short and J 3 bases short, with 12 bases between. CDR3: CASSIGGALYEQYF. CDR3 sequence (DNA): TGTGCCAGTAGTATCGGGGGAGCTCTCTACGAGCAGTACTTC.